The entry below gives a single T cell receptor beta chain sequence along with its context. V lost 2 bases to trimming and J lost 9 bases, with 12 bases between them. The CDR3 spans 13 residues. Looked up from germline, CDR1 is SGHTA and CDR2 is FQGNSA. The record originates from a study of blood T cell repertoires in COVID-19. Whole-study context: Sources were T cells, B-cell-depleted T cells, or PBMCs; the material itself was cDNA or gDNA.

Original processing notes: How many nucleated cells were present was estimated from reference gene primer amplification. The table came from immunoSEQ multiplex PCR; TCRdb's copy has only in-frame clones and leaves some out. Clone size and the V and J calls come from that table; the DNA yielded D and trimming. Here the sample spans about 410,000 clones, over 75% being singletons. Followed longitudinally, the Seattle patients had been enrolled during active infection. The clonotype was recovered from a woman aged 40 to 50 with COVID-19, enrolled during active disease. The chain links TRBV7-2 to TRBJ2-3; a weak D match, TRBD2 (6 bases). The sequencing input was peripheral blood. CDR3 DNA sequence: TGTGCCAGCAGCTTACGTCCGGGAGCGACGCAGTATTTT. Translation: CASSLRPGATQYF.